This record looks at one T cell receptor (beta chain) sequence and its context. Its target is not known. For the second PCR, which ran for 7 to 11 cycles, a sample-barcoded 5' primer and a J-beta primer mix were used. A tag from a template-switch adaptor with 12 random nucleotides marked each cDNA molecule. Each CDR3 protein gets one entry after TCRdb re-called the 5' RACE reads with MiXCR. The sample records about 290,000 distinct CDR3 sequences, 27% being singletons. Isolated PBMCs totaled at least 7 million in each sample. This CDR3 spans 14 amino acids. In germline, CDR1 is SGHAT, CDR2 FQNNGV. V gave up 1 base and J gave up 1 base, with 7 bases separating them. This entry comes from a study of blood T cells in healthy people across ages. Study-level points and caveats: Compared with aged donors, long-lived donors showed fewer expanded clones, suggesting selection. Researchers report that TCR beta diversity correlated strongly with naive T cell percentage.

Sequencing was carried out using blood. The rearrangement links TRBV11-2 to TRBJ1-1; no firm D call. This clonotype was sampled from a woman between 65 and 79 years old in good health. The CDR3 sequence: CASSLGTENTEAFF. The CDR3 coding sequence is TGTGCCAGCAGCTTAGGGACGGAGAACACTGAAGCTTTCTTT.